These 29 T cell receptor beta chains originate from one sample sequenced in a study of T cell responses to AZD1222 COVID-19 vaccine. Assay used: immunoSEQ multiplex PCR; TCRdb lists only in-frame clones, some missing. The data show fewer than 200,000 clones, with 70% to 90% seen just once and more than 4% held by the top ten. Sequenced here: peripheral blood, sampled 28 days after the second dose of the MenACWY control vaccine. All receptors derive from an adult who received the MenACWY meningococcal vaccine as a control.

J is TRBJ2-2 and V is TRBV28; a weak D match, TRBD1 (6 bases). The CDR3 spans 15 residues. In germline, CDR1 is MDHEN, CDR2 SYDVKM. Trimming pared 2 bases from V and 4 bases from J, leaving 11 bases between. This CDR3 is CASSLGDTATGELFF. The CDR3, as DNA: TGTGCCAGCAGTTTAGGGGACACCGCCACCGGGGAGCTGTTTTTT. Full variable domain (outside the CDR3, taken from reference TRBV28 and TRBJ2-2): DVKVTQSSRYLVKRTGEKVFLECVQDMDHENMFWYRQDPGLGLRLIYFSYDVKMKEKGDIPEGYSVSREKKERFSLILESASTNQTSMYLCASSLGDTATGELFFGEGSRLTVL.

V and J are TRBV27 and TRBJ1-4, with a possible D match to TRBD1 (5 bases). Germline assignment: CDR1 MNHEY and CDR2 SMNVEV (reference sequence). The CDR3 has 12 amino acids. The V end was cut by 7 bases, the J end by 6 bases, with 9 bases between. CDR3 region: CASMSRDEKLFF. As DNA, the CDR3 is TGTGCCAGCATGTCCAGGGATGAAAAACTGTTTTTT.

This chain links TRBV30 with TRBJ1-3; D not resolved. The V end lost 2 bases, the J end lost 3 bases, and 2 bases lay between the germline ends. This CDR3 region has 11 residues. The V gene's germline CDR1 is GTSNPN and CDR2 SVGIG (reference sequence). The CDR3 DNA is TGTGCCTGGAGTTATGGAAACACCATATATTTT. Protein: CAWSYGNTIYF.

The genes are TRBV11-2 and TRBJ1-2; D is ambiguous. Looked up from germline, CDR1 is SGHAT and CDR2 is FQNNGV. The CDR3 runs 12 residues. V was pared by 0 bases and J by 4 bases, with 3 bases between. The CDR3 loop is CASSLDTYGYTF. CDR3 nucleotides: TGTGCCAGCAGCTTAGACACCTATGGCTACACCTTC.

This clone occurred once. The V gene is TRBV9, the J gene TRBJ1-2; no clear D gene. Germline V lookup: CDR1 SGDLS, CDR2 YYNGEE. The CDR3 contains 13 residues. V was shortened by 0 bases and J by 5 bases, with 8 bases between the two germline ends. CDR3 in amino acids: CASSVGRKYGYTF. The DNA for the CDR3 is TGTGCCAGCAGCGTAGGGCGGAAATATGGCTACACCTTC.

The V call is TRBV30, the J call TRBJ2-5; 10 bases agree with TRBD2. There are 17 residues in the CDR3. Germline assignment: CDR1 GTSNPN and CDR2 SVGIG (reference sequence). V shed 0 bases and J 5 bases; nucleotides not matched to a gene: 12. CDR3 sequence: CAWSVELLAGAGETQYF. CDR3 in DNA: TGTGCCTGGAGTGTTGAATTGCTAGCGGGGGCGGGGGAGACCCAGTACTTC. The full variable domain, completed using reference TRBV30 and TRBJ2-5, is SQTIHQWPATLVQPVGSPLSLECTVEGTSNPNLYWYRQAAGRGLQLLFYSVGIGQISSEVPQNLSASRPQDRQFILSSKKLLLSDSGFYLCAWSVELLAGAGETQYFGPGTRLLVL.

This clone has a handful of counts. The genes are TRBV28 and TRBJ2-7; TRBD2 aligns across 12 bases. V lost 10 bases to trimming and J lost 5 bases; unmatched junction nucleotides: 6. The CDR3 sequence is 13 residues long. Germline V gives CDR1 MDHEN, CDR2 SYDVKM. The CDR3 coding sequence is TGTGCCATCCTGACTAGCGGGAGCCACGAGCAGTACTTC. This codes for CAILTSGSHEQYF.

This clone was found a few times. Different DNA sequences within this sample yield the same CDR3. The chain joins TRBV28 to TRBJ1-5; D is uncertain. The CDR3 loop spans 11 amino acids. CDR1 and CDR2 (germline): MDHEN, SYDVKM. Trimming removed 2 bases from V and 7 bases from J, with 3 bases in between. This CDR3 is CASSLGQPQHF. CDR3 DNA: TGTGCCAGCAGTTTAGGCCAGCCCCAGCATTTT.

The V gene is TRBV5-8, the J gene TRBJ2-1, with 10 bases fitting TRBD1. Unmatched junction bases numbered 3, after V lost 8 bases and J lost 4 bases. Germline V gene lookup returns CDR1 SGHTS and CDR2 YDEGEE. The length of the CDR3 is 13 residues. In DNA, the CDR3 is TGTGCCAGTGGGACAGGGGATTACAATGAGCAGTTCTTC. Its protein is CASGTGDYNEQFF.

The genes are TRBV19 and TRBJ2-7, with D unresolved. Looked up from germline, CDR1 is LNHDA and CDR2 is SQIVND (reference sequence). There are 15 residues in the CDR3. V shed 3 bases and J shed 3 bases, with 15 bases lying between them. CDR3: CASSMAYMGLYEQYF. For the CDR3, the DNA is TGTGCCAGTAGTATGGCTTACATGGGCCTCTACGAGCAGTACTTC. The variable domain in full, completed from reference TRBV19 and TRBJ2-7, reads DGGITQSPKYLFRKEGQNVTLSCEQNLNHDAMYWYRQDPGQGLRLIYYSQIVNDFQKGDIAEGYSVSREKKESFPLTVTSAQKNPTAFYLCASSMAYMGLYEQYFGPGTRLTVT.

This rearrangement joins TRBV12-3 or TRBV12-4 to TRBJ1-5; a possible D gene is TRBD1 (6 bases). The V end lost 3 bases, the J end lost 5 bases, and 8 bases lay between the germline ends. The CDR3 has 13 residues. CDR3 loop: CASSLTGDQPQHF. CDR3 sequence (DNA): TGTGCCAGCAGTTTGACAGGAGATCAGCCCCAGCATTTT.

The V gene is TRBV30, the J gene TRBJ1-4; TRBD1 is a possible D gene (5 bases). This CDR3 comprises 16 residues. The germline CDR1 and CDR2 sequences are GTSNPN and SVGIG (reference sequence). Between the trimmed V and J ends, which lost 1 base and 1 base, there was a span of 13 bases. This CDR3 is CAWSGKTVGTNEKLFF. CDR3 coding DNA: TGTGCCTGGAGTGGTAAGACAGTAGGAACTAATGAAAAACTGTTTTTT.

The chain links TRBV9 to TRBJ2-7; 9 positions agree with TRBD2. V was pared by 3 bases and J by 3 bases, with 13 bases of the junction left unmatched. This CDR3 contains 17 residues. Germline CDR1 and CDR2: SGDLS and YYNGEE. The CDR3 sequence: CASSGHAGGPPHYEQYF. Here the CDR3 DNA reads TGTGCCAGCAGCGGCCACGCGGGAGGGCCGCCACACTACGAGCAGTACTTC.

The CDR3 nucleotides read TGCAGTGCTAGTATTTTGACTCTTAACTATGGCTACACCTTC. Translating it yields CSASILTLNYGYTF. The chain joins TRBV20-1 to TRBJ1-2; D gene uncertain. Trimming took off 3 bases at V and 1 base at J, with 12 bases between the two ends. CDR1 and CDR2 from the germline V gene are DFQATT and SNEGSKA (reference sequence). CDR3 length equals 14 residues.

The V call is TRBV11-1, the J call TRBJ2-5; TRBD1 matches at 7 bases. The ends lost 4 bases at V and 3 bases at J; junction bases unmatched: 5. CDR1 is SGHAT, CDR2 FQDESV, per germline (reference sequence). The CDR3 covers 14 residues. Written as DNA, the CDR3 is TGTGCCAGCAGCTCCTTCGGACAGGAAGAGACCCAGTACTTC. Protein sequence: CASSSFGQEETQYF.

CDR3 DNA: TGTGCCAGCAGTTACTCGGGCGGAACCAGGGGAAACACCATATATTTT. Translated: CASSYSGGTRGNTIYF. The gene calls are TRBV6-5 and TRBJ1-3; D gene ambiguous. Trimming took 0 bases from V and 4 from J, leaving 13 bases between them. The CDR3 length is 16 residues. Germline V gives CDR1 MNHEY, CDR2 SVGAGI.

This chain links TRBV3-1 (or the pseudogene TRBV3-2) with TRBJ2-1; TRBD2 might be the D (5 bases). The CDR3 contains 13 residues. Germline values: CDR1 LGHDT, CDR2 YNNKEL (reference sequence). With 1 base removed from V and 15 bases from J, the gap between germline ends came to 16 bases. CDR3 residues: CASSQGGSPLRFF. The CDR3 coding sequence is TGTGCCAGCAGCCAAGGCGGGTCCCCCCTTAGGTTCTTC.

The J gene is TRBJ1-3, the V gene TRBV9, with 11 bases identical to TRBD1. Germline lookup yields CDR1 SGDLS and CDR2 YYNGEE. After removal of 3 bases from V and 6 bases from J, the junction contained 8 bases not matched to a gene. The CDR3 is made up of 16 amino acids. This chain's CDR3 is CASSGWTGGRENTIYF. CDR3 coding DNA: TGTGCCAGCAGCGGATGGACAGGGGGCAGGGAAAACACCATATATTTT.

CDR3 protein: CASSVRDRSSVSSYNEQFF. The CDR3, as DNA: TGTGCCAGCAGCGTACGGGACAGGTCTTCAGTAAGCTCCTACAATGAGCAGTTCTTC. V usage is TRBV9 and J usage is TRBJ2-1; 8 bases are shared with TRBD1. With V trimmed by 1 base and J by 0 bases, 12 bases remained unmatched. Germline loops: CDR1 SGDLS, CDR2 YYNGEE. The CDR3 extends over 19 amino acids.

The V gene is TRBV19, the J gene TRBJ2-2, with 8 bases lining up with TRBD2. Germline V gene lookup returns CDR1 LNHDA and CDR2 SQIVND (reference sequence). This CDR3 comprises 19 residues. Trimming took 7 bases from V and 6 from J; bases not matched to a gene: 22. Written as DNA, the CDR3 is TGTGCCAGTACCTCCCCGCGACTTGGAGGGACTAGTGTGGCCGGGGAGCTGTTTTTT. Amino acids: CASTSPRLGGTSVAGELFF. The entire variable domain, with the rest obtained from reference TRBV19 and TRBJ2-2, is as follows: DGGITQSPKYLFRKEGQNVTLSCEQNLNHDAMYWYRQDPGQGLRLIYYSQIVNDFQKGDIAEGYSVSREKKESFPLTVTSAQKNPTAFYLCASTSPRLGGTSVAGELFFGEGSRLTVL.

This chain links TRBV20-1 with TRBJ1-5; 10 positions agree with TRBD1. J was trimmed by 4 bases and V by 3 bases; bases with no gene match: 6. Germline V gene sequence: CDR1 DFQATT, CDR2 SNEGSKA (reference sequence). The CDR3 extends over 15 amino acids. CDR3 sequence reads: CSASKTGGANQPQHF. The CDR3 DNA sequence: TGCAGTGCTAGTAAGACAGGGGGCGCAAATCAGCCCCAGCATTTT.

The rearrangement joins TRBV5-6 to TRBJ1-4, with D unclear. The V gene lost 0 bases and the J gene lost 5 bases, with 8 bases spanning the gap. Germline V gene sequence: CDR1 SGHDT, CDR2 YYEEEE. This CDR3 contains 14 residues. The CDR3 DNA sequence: TGTGCCAGCAGCTTGGGGGGAAGGAATGAAAAACTGTTTTTT. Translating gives CASSLGGRNEKLFF.

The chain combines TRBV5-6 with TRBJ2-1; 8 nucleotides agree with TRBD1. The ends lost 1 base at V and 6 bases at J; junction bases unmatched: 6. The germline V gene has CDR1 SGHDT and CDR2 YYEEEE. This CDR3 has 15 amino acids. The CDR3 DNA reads TGTGCCAGCAGCTTGTGGGGACAGGCGATCAATGAGCAGTTCTTC. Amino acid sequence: CASSLWGQAINEQFF.

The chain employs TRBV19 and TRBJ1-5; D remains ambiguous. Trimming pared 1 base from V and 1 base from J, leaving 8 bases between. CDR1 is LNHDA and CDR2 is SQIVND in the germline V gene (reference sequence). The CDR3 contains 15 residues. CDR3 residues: CASSIGRGSNQPQHF. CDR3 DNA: TGTGCCAGTAGTATAGGCCGGGGAAGCAATCAGCCCCAGCATTTT.

CDR3 sequence: CASSQEAAGGYEQYF. The CDR3 nucleotides are TGCGCCAGCAGCCAAGAGGCAGCGGGAGGATACGAGCAGTACTTC. The chain joins TRBV4-3 to TRBJ2-7; 9 nucleotides line up with TRBD2. The CDR3 loop spans 15 amino acids. The germline V gene encodes CDR1 LGHNA and CDR2 YSLEER. The junction had 4 bases not matched to a gene; V was cut back by 0 bases and J by 4 bases.

CDR3 sequence reads: CASGRQTNTGELFF. CDR3 DNA sequence: TGTGCCAGCGGCCGACAGACGAACACCGGGGAGCTGTTTTTT. The chain joins TRBV6-2 or TRBV6-3 to TRBJ2-2, with D possibly matching TRBD1 (5 bases). The CDR3 runs to 14 residues. Looked up from germline, CDR1 is MNHEY and CDR2 is SVGEGT. Trimming removed 8 bases at V and 0 bases at J, with 10 bases between.

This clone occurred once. As DNA, the CDR3 is TGTGCCAGCAGTGAATTAGGCGAGGATAGCAATCAGCCCCAGCATTTT. Protein sequence: CASSELGEDSNQPQHF. The chain links TRBV2 to TRBJ1-5; D not certain. Trimming left V 2 bases short and J 0 bases short, with 11 bases between. The CDR3 is 16 residues long. Germline lookup yields CDR1 SNHLY and CDR2 FYNNEI.

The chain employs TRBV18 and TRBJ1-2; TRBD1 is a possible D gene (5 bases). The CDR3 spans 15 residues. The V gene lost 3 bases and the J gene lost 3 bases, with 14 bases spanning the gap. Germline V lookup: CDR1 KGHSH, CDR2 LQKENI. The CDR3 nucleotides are TGTGCCAGCTCACCCACGGCAGGGCGGGACTATGGCTACACCTTC. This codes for CASSPTAGRDYGYTF. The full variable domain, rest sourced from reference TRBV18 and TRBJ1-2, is NAGVMQNPRHLVRRRGQEARLRCSPMKGHSHVYWYRQLPEEGLKFMVYLQKENIIDESGMPKERFSAEFPKEGPSILRIQQVVRGDSAAYFCASSPTAGRDYGYTFGSGTRLTVV.

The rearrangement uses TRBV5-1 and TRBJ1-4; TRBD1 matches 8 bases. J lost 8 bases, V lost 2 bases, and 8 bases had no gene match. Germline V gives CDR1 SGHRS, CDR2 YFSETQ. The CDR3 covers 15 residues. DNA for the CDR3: TGCGCCAGCAGCTTCGACAGGGGTGAAGAGGAAAAACTGTTTTTT. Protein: CASSFDRGEEEKLFF.